This entry lists 3 T cell receptor beta chains sequenced from one sample in a study of human T cells and chemical hapten exposure. Time point noted: patch test 1, 2 weeks after DPC sensitization. Stated treatment: therapeutic diphenylcyclopropenone sensitization with weekly scalp DPC. Unfractionated whole blood yielded the extracted total RNA. TCRdb reprocessed the RACE reads with MiXCR, giving one entry per CDR3 protein. The data contain some 41,000 distinct CDR3 sequences, under 5% of them singletons. The starting material was whole blood, obtained in connection with sensitization to the hapten diphenylcyclopropenone (DPC). These TCRs come from a man aged 45-65 years with alopecia areata. Some clones in this sample may be carry-over from other donors' samples.

This clonotype was counted ten times or more. The rearrangement links TRBV18 to TRBJ2-5, with D maybe TRBD1 (6 bases). The CDR3 is 13 residues long. The V gene lost 5 bases and the J gene lost 1 base, with 8 bases spanning the gap. Germline assignment: CDR1 KGHSH and CDR2 LQKENI. CDR3 coding DNA: TGTGCCAGCTCAGGGACAAGCCAAGAGACCCAGTACTTC. Residues: CASSGTSQETQYF.

There are many counts of this clonotype. The J gene is TRBJ2-4, the V gene TRBV20-1; 11 bases align to TRBD2. The CDR3 is made up of 18 amino acids. Germline CDR1 reads DFQATT; CDR2 reads SNEGSKA (reference sequence). The trim removed 0 bases at V and 0 bases at J, leaving 7 bases unmatched. The CDR3 DNA follows: TGCAGTGCTAGAGATTTAGCGACTAGCGGGGTAGCCAAAAACATTCAGTACTTC. Translating gives CSARDLATSGVAKNIQYF.

The sample holds a few counts of this clonotype. V is TRBV28 and J is TRBJ1-3; a possible D gene is TRBD1 (5 bases). The CDR3 has 19 residues. V was pared by 1 base and J by 0 bases, with 19 bases between. Germline V CDR1 and CDR2: MDHEN, SYDVKM. The chain's CDR3 is CASSLSGGGRIYSGNTIYF. The CDR3 nucleotides are TGTGCCAGCAGTTTATCCGGGGGGGGGAGGATTTACTCTGGAAACACCATATATTTT. Together with reference TRBV28 and TRBJ1-3, the CDR3 gives the full variable domain: DVKVTQSSRYLVKRTGEKVFLECVQDMDHENMFWYRQDPGLGLRLIYFSYDVKMKEKGDIPEGYSVSREKKERFSLILESASTNQTSMYLCASSLSGGGRIYSGNTIYFGEGSWLTVV.